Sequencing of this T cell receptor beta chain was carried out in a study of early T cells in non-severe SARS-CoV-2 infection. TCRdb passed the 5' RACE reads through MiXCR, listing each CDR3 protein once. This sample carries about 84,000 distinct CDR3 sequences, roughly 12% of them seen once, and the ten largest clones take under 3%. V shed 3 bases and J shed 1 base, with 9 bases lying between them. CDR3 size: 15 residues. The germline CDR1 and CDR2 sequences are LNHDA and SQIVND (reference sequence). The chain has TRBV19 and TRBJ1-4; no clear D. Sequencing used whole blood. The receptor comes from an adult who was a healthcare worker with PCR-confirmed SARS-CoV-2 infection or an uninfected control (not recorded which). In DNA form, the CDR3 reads TGTGCCAGTAGTATTGGTTTACAAACTAATGAAAAACTGTTTTTT. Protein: CASSIGLQTNEKLFF.